The 11 T cell receptor beta chains below come from one sample, sequenced in a study of cytomegalovirus exposure and HLA in healthy donors. Using immunoSEQ multiplex PCR, the repertoire was profiled, and TCRdb retains in-frame clones only, with some absent. The sample includes hundreds of thousands of clones, about nine tenths of them seen just once. The sequenced material came from PBMCs. Every receptor here comes from a young woman in good health and CMV-seronegative.

V usage is TRBV6-1 and J usage is TRBJ1-4, with a possible D match to TRBD1 (6 bases). The ends were cut back, 6 bases at V and 6 bases at J, with 17 bases in the middle. CDR1 is MNHNS and CDR2 is SASEGT in the germline V gene. This CDR3 has 15 amino acids. This CDR3 is CASRDQGTRDEKLFF. CDR3 DNA: TGTGCCAGCAGAGACCAGGGGACGCGAGATGAAAAACTGTTTTTT.

The chain has TRBV7-9 and TRBJ2-1; D is ambiguous. The V gene lost 2 bases and the J gene lost 7 bases, with 3 bases spanning the gap. This CDR3 spans 11 amino acids. Germline values: CDR1 SEHNR, CDR2 FQNEAQ (reference sequence). The CDR3 region is CASSLLNEQFF. In DNA form, the CDR3 reads TGTGCCAGCAGCTTATTAAATGAGCAGTTCTTC.

The chain links TRBV18 to TRBJ2-1, with D possibly matching TRBD1 (7 bases). Germline CDR1 KGHSH, CDR2 LQKENI. This CDR3 contains 15 residues. V lost 3 bases, J lost 2 bases, and 11 bases lay in between. The CDR3 DNA follows: TGTGCCAGCTCACCGGCGGGGACAGCCTACAATGAGCAGTTCTTC. It yields the protein CASSPAGTAYNEQFF.

A few counts support this clone. DNA of the CDR3: TGTGCCAGCAGCAAAGTGACGGGGGGGAAAAGCACAGATACGCAGTATTTT. Translated, it gives CASSKVTGGKSTDTQYF. This chain connects TRBV21-1 to TRBJ2-3; the DNA was not used to check the table's D call, TRBD2. TRBV21-1 is an annotated pseudogene. The CDR3 runs 17 residues.

The chain couples TRBV18 to TRBJ1-1, with D perhaps matching TRBD1 (6 bases). Trimming stripped 6 bases from V and 1 base from J, with 12 bases between. CDR3 length equals 14 residues. CDR1 and CDR2 (germline): KGHSH, LQKENI. For the CDR3, the DNA is TGTGCCAGCTCTAGACAAGGGGGGAACACTGAAGCTTTCTTT. As protein: CASSRQGGNTEAFF.

J is TRBJ2-5 and V is TRBV28; 12 bases match TRBD1. Germline loops: CDR1 MDHEN, CDR2 SYDVKM. The CDR3 runs to 13 residues. Losses at the gene ends were 8 bases for V and 8 bases for J; bases not matched to a gene: 6. In DNA, the CDR3 is TGTGCCAGCGGGACAGGGGGCTTCATTACCCAGTACTTC. As protein: CASGTGGFITQYF. The full variable domain, with the rest looked up from reference TRBV28 and TRBJ2-5, is DVKVTQSSRYLVKRTGEKVFLECVQDMDHENMFWYRQDPGLGLRLIYFSYDVKMKEKGDIPEGYSVSREKKERFSLILESASTNQTSMYLCASGTGGFITQYFGPGTRLLVL.

The rearrangement uses TRBV10-2 and TRBJ2-7; possibly TRBD2 for D (7 bases). Germline loops: CDR1 WSHSY, CDR2 SAAADI. The CDR3 totals 15 residues. V was clipped by 2 bases and J by 2 bases, with 13 bases between them. In DNA form, the CDR3 reads TGCGCCAGCAGTGAGGTGGGGGGGCCCCCCTACGAGCAGTACTTC. It codes for CASSEVGGPPYEQYF.

The chain couples TRBV9 to TRBJ1-4; possible D gene TRBD1, 5 bases. Trimming stripped 1 base from V and 5 bases from J, with 15 bases between. The CDR3 consists of 16 residues. The germline CDR1 and CDR2 sequences are SGDLS and YYNGEE. The CDR3 reads CASSVISGQRNEKLFF. The CDR3 region has the DNA TGTGCCAGCAGCGTAATTTCAGGGCAGAGAAATGAAAAACTGTTTTTT.

V and J are TRBV5-1 and TRBJ1-3; perhaps TRBD1 as D (6 bases). Germline CDR1 and CDR2: SGHRS and YFSETQ. This CDR3 region has 16 residues. V was cut by 0 bases and J by 0 bases, with 10 bases left in between. Here the CDR3 DNA reads TGCGCCAGCAGCTTGGGCCCGACAGGCTCTGGAAACACCATATATTTT. It specifies CASSLGPTGSGNTIYF.

With respect to this clone: Other DNA sequences in the sample encode the same CDR3. V is TRBV30 and J is TRBJ1-5; a weak D match, TRBD1 (6 bases). The CDR3 contains 13 residues. With 1 base removed from V and 4 bases from J, the gap between germline ends came to 8 bases. Germline V lookup: CDR1 GTSNPN, CDR2 SVGIG (reference sequence). This chain's CDR3 is CAWSGGGNQPQHF. CDR3 nucleotide sequence: TGTGCCTGGAGTGGAGGGGGAAATCAGCCCCAGCATTTT. Drawing the rest from reference TRBV30 and TRBJ1-5, the complete variable domain is SQTIHQWPATLVQPVGSPLSLECTVEGTSNPNLYWYRQAAGRGLQLLFYSVGIGQISSEVPQNLSASRPQDRQFILSSKKLLLSDSGFYLCAWSGGGNQPQHFGDGTRLSIL.

This chain joins TRBV2 and TRBJ1-6, with 10 nucleotides matching TRBD1. V gave up 6 bases and J gave up 7 bases; unmatched junction bases: 3. The CDR3 contains 14 residues. CDR1 and CDR2 from the germline V gene are SNHLY and FYNNEI. This CDR3 is CASSGTGENSPLHF. The CDR3 bases are TGTGCCAGCAGCGGGACAGGGGAGAATTCACCCCTCCACTTT.